This TCR beta chain was observed in a study of shared clonotypes between healthy human individuals. General study points: Generally, estimated richness proved larger in naive subsets than it did in memory subsets. Non-shared clonotypes had lower generation probabilities than clonotypes shared by all four sorted-subset donors.

The split of CD4+ cells yielded CD45RA+ naive and CD45RA-negative memory subsets. Some clones are missing from TCRdb's copy, which holds only in-frame ones; the method was immunoSEQ multiplex PCR. The sample contains about 960,000 clones, 70% to 85% of which appear only once. A note on this clone: Its antigen is currently unknown.

Material for sequencing was memory CD4+ T cells sorted from blood. Subset given: CD45RA-negative fraction. The origin of this receptor is a man younger than 30 in good health.

CDR3 DNA sequence: TGTGCCAGCAGTTATGGAGGGAGCAGGACAGATACGCAGTATTTT. It encodes CASSYGGSRTDTQYF. The V call is TRBV6-5, the J call TRBJ2-3, with TRBD2 as a possible D gene (6 bases). The CDR3 contains 15 residues. CDR1 MNHEY and CDR2 SVGAGI come from the germline V gene. The V and J ends lost 3 bases and 3 bases respectively, with 13 bases between them.